The next 5 T cell receptor beta chains were all read from a single sample in a study of neurological immune-mediated disorders. TCRdb independently ran MiXCR on the 5' RACE reads; one entry per CDR3 protein. This table has 71,000 or so distinct CDR3 sequences, approximately 5% appearing once. What was sequenced was PBMCs. The receptors were gathered from a woman in her twenties or thirties with multiple sclerosis.

This clonotype was seen ten or more times. The genes are TRBV5-5 and TRBJ1-1; 11 nucleotides agree with TRBD1. The trim removed 0 bases at V and 10 bases at J, leaving 5 bases unmatched. Germline V gene lookup returns CDR1 SGHKS and CDR2 YYEKEE (reference sequence). The CDR3 totals 14 residues. CDR3 protein: CASSLDGTGGRAFF. The CDR3 region has the DNA TGTGCCAGCAGCTTGGATGGGACAGGGGGTCGAGCTTTCTTT.

This clonotype was recorded at least ten times. The chain joins TRBV12-3 or TRBV12-4 to TRBJ2-5; 9 positions match TRBD1. J gave up 1 base and V 2 bases, and 14 bases lay outside the gene matches. The CDR3 totals 19 residues. The CDR3 DNA reads TGTGCCAGCAGTTTATCAGGGACAGGGATGTTTTTGGGCCAAGAGACCCAGTACTTC. It codes for CASSLSGTGMFLGQETQYF.

This clonotype was found many times. The chain couples TRBV20-1 to TRBJ2-3; 10 nucleotides match TRBD2. The CDR3 contains 15 residues. The germline V gene has CDR1 DFQATT and CDR2 SNEGSKA (reference sequence). V gave up 3 bases and J gave up 5 bases; unmatched junction bases: 8. The DNA of the CDR3 is TGCAGTGCTAGTCTGGCTAGCGGGAGTCAAGATACGCAGTATTTT. Amino acid sequence: CSASLASGSQDTQYF.

This clonotype was recorded many times. V usage is TRBV4-1 and J usage is TRBJ1-5, with 8 bases identical to TRBD1. CDR1 MGHRA and CDR2 YSYEKL come from the germline V gene. This CDR3 is built from 17 residues. V lost 0 bases and J lost 4; bases outside the gene matches: 8. CDR3 region: CASSQDNDRGPNQPQHF. DNA for the CDR3: TGCGCCAGCAGCCAAGATAACGACAGGGGCCCAAATCAGCCCCAGCATTTT.

The table lists this clonotype with many counts. The CDR3 region is CAISEGRGPDTQYF. DNA for the CDR3: TGTGCCATCAGTGAGGGCAGGGGGCCGGATACGCAGTATTTT. V is TRBV10-3 and J is TRBJ2-3, with 8 bases matching TRBD1. This CDR3 comprises 14 residues. From germline, CDR1 is ENHRY and CDR2 SYGVKD. The trim removed 2 bases at V and 6 bases at J, leaving 4 bases unmatched.